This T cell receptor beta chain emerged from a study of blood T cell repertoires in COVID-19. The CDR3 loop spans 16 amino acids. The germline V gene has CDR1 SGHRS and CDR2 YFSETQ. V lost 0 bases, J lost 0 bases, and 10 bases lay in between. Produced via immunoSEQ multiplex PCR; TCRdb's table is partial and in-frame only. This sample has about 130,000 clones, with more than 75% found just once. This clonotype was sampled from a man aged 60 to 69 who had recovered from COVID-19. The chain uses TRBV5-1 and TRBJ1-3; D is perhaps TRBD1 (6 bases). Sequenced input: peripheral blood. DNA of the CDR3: TGCGCCAGCAGCTTGGATGGGACACCCTCTGGAAACACCATATATTTT. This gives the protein CASSLDGTPSGNTIYF.